The 32 T cell receptor beta chains below were found in one sample sequenced in a study of identifying expanded T cells in peripheral blood. Clones were sequenced by immunoSEQ multiplex PCR, and TCRdb holds only the in-frame ones, with some missing. The repertoire includes around 99,000 clones, about 85% of them detected once, and about 7.7% sits in the top ten. The source material was blood. Receptor source: a person aged 18 to 69 in good health.

The J gene is TRBJ2-7, the V gene TRBV4-3; D possibly corresponds to TRBD2 (5 bases). CDR1 LGHNA and CDR2 YSLEER come from the germline V gene. The ends were cut back, 0 bases at V and 7 bases at J, with 19 bases in the middle. This CDR3 has 16 residues. The CDR3 region is CASSQDPEGVRSEQYF. CDR3 bases: TGCGCCAGCAGCCAAGATCCCGAGGGCGTGCGCAGTGAGCAGTACTTC.

This chain connects TRBV30 to TRBJ1-5; unclear D gene. Germline loops: CDR1 GTSNPN, CDR2 SVGIG (reference sequence). CDR3 length equals 13 residues. V was pared by 2 bases and J by 4 bases, with 9 bases between. CDR3 loop: CAWSMKGNQPQHF. CDR3 in DNA: TGTGCCTGGAGTATGAAGGGTAATCAGCCCCAGCATTTT.

The genes are TRBV2 and TRBJ2-5; TRBD1 matches 7 bases. Per the germline V gene, CDR1 is SNHLY and CDR2 is FYNNEI. This CDR3 has 13 residues. V gave up 6 bases and J gave up 5 bases; unmatched junction bases: 6. The CDR3 DNA sequence: TGTGCCAGCAGCCTGACAGGGATGGAGACCCAGTACTTC. Its protein is CASSLTGMETQYF.

V and J are TRBV7-9 and TRBJ2-7; 10 bases line up with TRBD1. The CDR3 runs 15 residues. V shed 5 bases, J shed 3 bases, and the junction held 7 bases outside the gene matches. Germline V gene sequence: CDR1 SEHNR, CDR2 FQNEAQ (reference sequence). The CDR3 DNA reads as TGTGCCAGCAGCCCTTCGGACAGGGGGGACTACGAGCAGTACTTC. Its protein product is CASSPSDRGDYEQYF.

This clone appeared a single time. This chain connects TRBV29-1 to TRBJ1-2, with no clear D. The CDR3 totals 14 residues. V was clipped by 0 bases and J by 4 bases, with 12 bases between them. CDR1 SQVTM and CDR2 ANQGSEA come from the germline V gene. As DNA, the CDR3 is TGCAGCGTTGAAGATCCTGCAGGACCCTATGGCTACACCTTC. This gives the protein CSVEDPAGPYGYTF.

V usage is TRBV18 and J usage is TRBJ2-3; no firm D call. Germline V lookup: CDR1 KGHSH, CDR2 LQKENI. The CDR3 has 15 residues. Trimming removed 3 bases from V and 0 bases from J, with 10 bases in between. The CDR3 nucleotides are TGTGCCAGCTCACCTGACGAAACTAGCACAGATACGCAGTATTTT. This gives the protein CASSPDETSTDTQYF.

The chain uses TRBV7-9 and TRBJ2-1; TRBD2 aligns across 8 bases. The CDR3 has 16 amino acids. Trimming at V came to 0 bases and at J to 8 bases, leaving 9 bases not matched to a gene. Germline V gives CDR1 SEHNR, CDR2 FQNEAQ (reference sequence). CDR3 bases: TGTGCCAGCAGCTTAGCCCTCGGGAGGGCGGTTCATGAGCAGTTCTTC. Encoded protein: CASSLALGRAVHEQFF.

This clone was found once. The chain employs TRBV7-8 and TRBJ1-2; D call uncertain. The V end was cut by 5 bases, the J end by 2 bases, with 15 bases between. CDR1 is SGHVS and CDR2 is FQNEAQ in the germline V gene. The CDR3 has 15 amino acids. Here the CDR3 reads CASSPRIDANYGYTF. CDR3 bases: TGTGCCAGCAGCCCGCGAATTGATGCAAACTATGGCTACACCTTC.

The CDR3 protein is CASSLLSSGAETQYF. The CDR3 DNA reads TGTGCCAGCAGTTTACTCTCCAGCGGGGCGGAGACCCAGTACTTC. The chain combines TRBV28 with TRBJ2-5; 7 nucleotides match TRBD2. Unmatched junction bases numbered 8, after V lost 2 bases and J lost 5 bases. CDR3 size: 15 residues. Germline values: CDR1 MDHEN, CDR2 SYDVKM.

This clone appeared a few times. CDR3 protein: CASETGQGARNIQYF. The CDR3 DNA is TGTGCCAGCGAGACAGGACAGGGGGCTCGTAACATTCAGTACTTC. The V call is TRBV10-3, the J call TRBJ2-4; 11 bases map to TRBD1. Trimming took 10 bases from V and 7 from J; bases not matched to a gene: 12. The length of the CDR3 is 15 residues. The germline V gene has CDR1 ENHRY and CDR2 SYGVKD.

This chain links TRBV10-3 with TRBJ2-5, with D tentatively TRBD1 (6 bases). The CDR3 loop spans 12 amino acids. Trimming shortened V by 6 bases and J by 3 bases, and 8 bases separated the two germline ends. Germline CDR1 is ENHRY and CDR2 is SYGVKD. CDR3 region: CAISNREETQYF. The DNA for the CDR3 is TGTGCCATCAGCAACAGGGAAGAGACCCAGTACTTC.

This chain's CDR3 is CASSLTSGRADTQYF. CDR3 coding DNA: TGTGCCAGCAGCTTGACTAGCGGGAGGGCAGATACGCAGTATTTT. This rearrangement joins TRBV5-4 to TRBJ2-3; 13 bases line up with TRBD2. Per the germline V gene, CDR1 is SGHNT and CDR2 is YYREEE (reference sequence). The CDR3 extends over 15 amino acids. The ends lost 1 base at V and 4 bases at J; junction bases unmatched: 0.

The genes are TRBV6-5 and TRBJ2-3; D is ambiguous. The germline V gene encodes CDR1 MNHEY and CDR2 SVGAGI. CDR3 size: 14 residues. Trimming cost V 9 bases and J 0 bases, with 13 bases left between them. The CDR3 bases are TGTGCCAGTAAGAAGTACTCTAGCACAGATACGCAGTATTTT. It translates to CASKKYSSTDTQYF.

The chain is built from TRBV5-1 and TRBJ1-2, with TRBD1 as a possible D gene (6 bases). The CDR3 is made up of 16 amino acids. Germline V gene data show CDR1 as SGHRS and CDR2 as YFSETQ. V lost 0 bases, J lost 6 bases, and 18 bases lay in between. Written as DNA, the CDR3 is TGCGCCAGCAGCTTGGCCTTACAGGGATATTCGGATGGCTACACCTTC. The encoded protein is CASSLALQGYSDGYTF.

The chain couples TRBV7-9 to TRBJ1-3; no clear D gene. V lost 3 bases to trimming and J lost 0 bases, with 12 bases between them. This CDR3 has 16 amino acids. The V gene's germline CDR1 is SEHNR and CDR2 FQNEAQ (reference sequence). The CDR3 sequence: CASSLETVFSGNTIYF. CDR3 nucleotide sequence: TGTGCCAGCAGCTTGGAGACTGTTTTCTCTGGAAACACCATATATTTT.

The rearrangement uses TRBV2 and TRBJ2-5, with D perhaps matching TRBD1 (6 bases). Trimming stripped 8 bases from V and 5 bases from J, with 12 bases between. This CDR3 has 12 residues. Germline V gene data show CDR1 as SNHLY and CDR2 as FYNNEI. The CDR3 protein is CASLPRGETQYF. The DNA for the CDR3 is TGTGCCAGCCTCCCTAGGGGGGAGACCCAGTACTTC.

This clone is a singleton in its sample. The chain joins TRBV7-9 to TRBJ1-1, with no clear D. Trimming removed 2 bases from V and 0 bases from J, with 4 bases in between. CDR1 SEHNR and CDR2 FQNEAQ come from the germline V gene (reference sequence). The CDR3 covers 13 residues. The CDR3 bases are TGTGCCAGCAGCTTATGGGTGAACACTGAAGCTTTCTTT. The encoded protein is CASSLWVNTEAFF. Drawing the rest from reference TRBV7-9 and TRBJ1-1, the complete variable domain is DTGVSQNPRHKITKRGQNVTFRCDPISEHNRLYWYRQTLGQGPEFLTYFQNEAQLEKSRLLSDRFSAERPKGSFSTLEIQRTEQGDSAMYLCASSLWVNTEAFFGQGTRLTVV.

The count of this clone is one. V and J are TRBV18 and TRBJ1-2; no clear D. The CDR3 spans 13 residues. Germline lookup yields CDR1 KGHSH and CDR2 LQKENI. Trimming pared 8 bases from V and 6 bases from J, leaving 16 bases between. The CDR3 spells CASTLDLGNGYTF. As DNA, the CDR3 is TGTGCCAGCACGCTTGACTTGGGGAATGGCTACACCTTC.

The rearrangement joins TRBV11-1 to TRBJ2-1; D is undetermined. This CDR3 is 13 amino acids long. In germline, CDR1 is SGHAT, CDR2 FQDESV (reference sequence). The ends were cut back, 5 bases at V and 2 bases at J, with 7 bases in the middle. The CDR3 DNA reads as TGTGCCAGCAGCCTGGCCACCTACAATGAGCAGTTCTTC. Amino acids: CASSLATYNEQFF.

V and J are TRBV9 and TRBJ1-1, with TRBD1 identical over 7 bases. The germline CDR1 and CDR2 sequences are SGDLS and YYNGEE. There are 14 residues in the CDR3. With 1 base clipped from V and 6 bases from J, the junction kept 6 bases outside the gene matches. The CDR3 DNA sequence: TGTGCCAGCAGCGTAACCGGGACAGCGCCTGAAGCTTTCTTT. This sequence encodes CASSVTGTAPEAFF.

CDR3: CSARSGYEQYF. CDR3 sequence (DNA): TGCAGTGCTAGGTCAGGGTACGAGCAGTACTTC. This chain joins TRBV20-1 and TRBJ2-7, with D tentatively TRBD1 (5 bases). CDR3 size: 11 residues. Germline CDR1 reads DFQATT; CDR2 reads SNEGSKA (reference sequence). The V and J ends lost 3 bases and 4 bases respectively, with 7 bases between them.

This chain uses TRBV29-1 with TRBJ1-1; D unresolved. Germline V gene lookup returns CDR1 SQVTM and CDR2 ANQGSEA. This CDR3 region has 11 residues. V was trimmed by 4 bases and J by 8 bases, leaving 11 bases between them. CDR3 bases: TGCAGCGTTGTTGTGACATACGAAGCTTTCTTT. As protein: CSVVVTYEAFF.

This chain joins TRBV7-9 and TRBJ2-4; 9 bases align to TRBD1. This CDR3 region has 12 residues. Germline V gene lookup returns CDR1 SEHNR and CDR2 FQNEAQ (reference sequence). With 0 bases clipped from V and 14 bases from J, the junction kept 2 bases outside the gene matches. The CDR3 is CASSLARDREYF. Here the CDR3 DNA reads TGTGCCAGCAGCTTAGCGAGGGACAGGGAGTACTTC.

The chain joins TRBV5-6 to TRBJ1-2, with 7 positions matching TRBD1. CDR3 length equals 14 residues. Germline CDR1 SGHDT, CDR2 YYEEEE. Trimming removed 1 base from V and 2 bases from J; junction bases left unmatched: 2. CDR3 residues: CASSLLDRNYGYTF. CDR3 in DNA: TGTGCCAGCAGCTTGTTGGACAGGAACTATGGCTACACCTTC.

V usage is TRBV19 and J usage is TRBJ2-2; 12 bases match TRBD2. The V gene's germline CDR1 is LNHDA and CDR2 SQIVND (reference sequence). The CDR3 covers 14 residues. The V segment lost 8 bases and the J segment 5 bases; nucleotides outside the gene matches: 3. This CDR3 reads CASSTSGGTGELFF. CDR3 DNA sequence: TGTGCCAGTTCGACTAGCGGGGGTACCGGGGAGCTGTTTTTT.

The chain joins TRBV28 to TRBJ1-2; 9 positions match TRBD1. This CDR3 has 15 amino acids. Germline loops: CDR1 MDHEN, CDR2 SYDVKM. With 3 bases clipped from V and 4 bases from J, the junction kept 6 bases outside the gene matches. This chain's CDR3 is CASSLPGQGSYGYTF. The DNA of the CDR3 is TGTGCCAGCAGTTTGCCGGGACAGGGCAGCTATGGCTACACCTTC.

The rearrangement uses TRBV5-1 and TRBJ2-1; 9 bases line up with TRBD2. Per the germline V gene, CDR1 is SGHRS and CDR2 is YFSETQ. Trimming removed 6 bases from V and 8 bases from J; junction bases left unmatched: 9. The CDR3 extends over 14 amino acids. The CDR3 reads CASTRTSAGDEQFF. The CDR3, as DNA: TGCGCCAGCACCAGGACTAGCGCGGGGGATGAGCAGTTCTTC.

The chain employs TRBV9 and TRBJ2-2; D possibly corresponds to TRBD2 (7 bases). Trimming took off 0 bases at V and 1 base at J, with 13 bases between the two ends. Germline CDR1 and CDR2: SGDLS and YYNGEE. This CDR3 has 17 residues. CDR3 DNA: TGTGCCAGCAGCGTAGTCGGGCGGGGGCTGAACACCGGGGAGCTGTTTTTT. This gives the protein CASSVVGRGLNTGELFF.

This rearrangement joins TRBV11-2 to TRBJ1-4, with TRBD1 as a possible D gene (6 bases). V lost 2 bases to trimming and J lost 3 bases, with 19 bases between them. Germline assignment: CDR1 SGHAT and CDR2 FQNNGV. CDR3 length: 18 residues. CDR3 coding DNA: TGTGCCAGCAGCTTATGGCGGTTATCAGGGGCATCTAATGAAAAACTGTTTTTT. Amino acid sequence: CASSLWRLSGASNEKLFF.

The count of this clone is one. The chain is built from TRBV11-3 and TRBJ2-3; D unclear. Trimming took 4 bases from V and 0 from J, leaving 8 bases between them. CDR3 length equals 14 residues. CDR1 SGHNT and CDR2 YENEEA come from the germline V gene. The CDR3 spells CASSSGRSTDTQYF. The CDR3 DNA is TGTGCCAGCAGCTCAGGACGGAGCACAGATACGCAGTATTTT.

The chain employs TRBV6-5 and TRBJ1-6; no clear D gene. Per germline, CDR1 MNHEY and CDR2 SVGAGI. Between the trimmed V and J ends, which lost 5 bases and 7 bases, there was a span of 15 bases. The CDR3 covers 15 residues. CDR3 coding DNA: TGTGCCAGCAGTAGTGAGACAAAGACCAATTCACCCCTCCACTTT. It codes for CASSSETKTNSPLHF.

This sequence joins TRBV27 and TRBJ2-7, with 10 bases lining up with TRBD1. The germline CDR1 and CDR2 sequences are MNHEY and SMNVEV (reference sequence). V shed 4 bases and J 2 bases; nucleotides not matched to a gene: 8. This CDR3 contains 16 residues. The CDR3 loop is CASSSRGQGITYEQYF. The CDR3 DNA follows: TGTGCCAGCAGTTCAAGGGGACAGGGGATCACCTACGAGCAGTACTTC.